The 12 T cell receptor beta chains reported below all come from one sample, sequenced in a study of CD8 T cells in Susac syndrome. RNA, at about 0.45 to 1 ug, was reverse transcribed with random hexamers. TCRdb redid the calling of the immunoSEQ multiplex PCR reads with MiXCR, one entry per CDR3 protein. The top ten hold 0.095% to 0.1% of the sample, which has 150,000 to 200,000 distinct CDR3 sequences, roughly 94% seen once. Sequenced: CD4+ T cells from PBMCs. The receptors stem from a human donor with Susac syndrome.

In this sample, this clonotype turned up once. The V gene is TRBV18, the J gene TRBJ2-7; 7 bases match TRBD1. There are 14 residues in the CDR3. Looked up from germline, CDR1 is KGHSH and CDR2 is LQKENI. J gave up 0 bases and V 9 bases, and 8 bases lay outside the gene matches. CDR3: CASRDYRGSYEQYF. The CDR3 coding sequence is TGTGCCAGTAGAGATTACAGGGGCTCCTACGAGCAGTACTTC. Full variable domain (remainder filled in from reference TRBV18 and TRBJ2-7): NAGVMQNPRHLVRRRGQEARLRCSPMKGHSHVYWYRQLPEEGLKFMVYLQKENIIDESGMPKERFSAEFPKEGPSILRIQQVVRGDSAAYFCASRDYRGSYEQYFGPGTRLTVT.

CDR3 sequence: CASSPGQGIRRSEQYF. CDR3 coding DNA: TGTGCCAGCAGCCCGGGACAGGGAATAAGGAGGAGCGAGCAGTACTTC. The chain has TRBV2 and TRBJ2-7; 9 positions agree with TRBD1. Germline V gene sequence: CDR1 SNHLY, CDR2 FYNNEI. The CDR3 runs 16 residues. The J segment lost 6 bases and the V segment lost 6 bases, leaving 15 bases of the junction unmatched.

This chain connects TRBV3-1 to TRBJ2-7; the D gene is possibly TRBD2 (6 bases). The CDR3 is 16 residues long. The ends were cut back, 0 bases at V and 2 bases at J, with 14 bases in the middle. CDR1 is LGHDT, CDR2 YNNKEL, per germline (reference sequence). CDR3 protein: CASSQDSGLPAYEQYF. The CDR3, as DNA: TGTGCCAGCAGCCAAGATAGCGGATTACCAGCCTACGAGCAGTACTTC.

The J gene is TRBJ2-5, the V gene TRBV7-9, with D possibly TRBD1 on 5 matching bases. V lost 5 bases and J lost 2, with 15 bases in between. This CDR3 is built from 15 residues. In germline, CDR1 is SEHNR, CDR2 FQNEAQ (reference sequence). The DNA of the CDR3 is TGTGCCAGCAGCCCCGAAGCCGACAGTCAAGAGACCCAGTACTTC. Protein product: CASSPEADSQETQYF.

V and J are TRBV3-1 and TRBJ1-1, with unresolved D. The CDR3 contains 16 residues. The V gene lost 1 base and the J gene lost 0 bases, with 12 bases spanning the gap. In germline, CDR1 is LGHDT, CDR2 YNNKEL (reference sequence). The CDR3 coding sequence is TGTGCCAGCAGCCAAGTCTTCGGGCCCCTGAACACTGAAGCTTTCTTT. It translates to CASSQVFGPLNTEAFF.

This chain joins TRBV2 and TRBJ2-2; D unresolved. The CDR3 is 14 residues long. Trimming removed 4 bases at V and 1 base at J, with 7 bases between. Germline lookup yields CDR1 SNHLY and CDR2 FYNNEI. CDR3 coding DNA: TGTGCCAGCAGTGGAGTAGGGAACACCGGGGAGCTGTTTTTT. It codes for CASSGVGNTGELFF.

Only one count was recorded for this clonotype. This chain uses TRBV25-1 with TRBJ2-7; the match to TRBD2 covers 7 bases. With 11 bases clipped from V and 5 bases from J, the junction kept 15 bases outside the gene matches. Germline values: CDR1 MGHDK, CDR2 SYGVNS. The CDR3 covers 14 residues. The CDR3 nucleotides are TGTGCCCGCCCTGGGGGGGACGGGGGGAACGAGCAGTACTTC. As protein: CARPGGDGGNEQYF.

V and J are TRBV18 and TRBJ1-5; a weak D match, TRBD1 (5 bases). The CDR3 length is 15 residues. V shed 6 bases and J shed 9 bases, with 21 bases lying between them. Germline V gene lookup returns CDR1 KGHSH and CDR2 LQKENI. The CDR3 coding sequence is TGTGCCAGCTCGCAGGACGGGGGTAATCCGCGGCCCCAGCATTTT. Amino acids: CASSQDGGNPRPQHF.

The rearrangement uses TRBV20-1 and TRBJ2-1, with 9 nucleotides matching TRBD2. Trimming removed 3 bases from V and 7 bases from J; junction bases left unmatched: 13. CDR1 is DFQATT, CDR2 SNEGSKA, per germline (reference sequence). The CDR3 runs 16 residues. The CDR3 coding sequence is TGCAGTGCTAGGTATAGCGGGGGCCGTAGTCGTAATGAGCAGTTCTTC. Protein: CSARYSGGRSRNEQFF.

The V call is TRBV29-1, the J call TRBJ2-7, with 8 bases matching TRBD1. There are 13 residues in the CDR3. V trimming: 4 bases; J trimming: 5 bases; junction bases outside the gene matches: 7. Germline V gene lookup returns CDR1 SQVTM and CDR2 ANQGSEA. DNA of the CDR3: TGCAGCGTTGGCCCGGACAGGGTCCACGAGCAGTACTTC. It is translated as CSVGPDRVHEQYF.

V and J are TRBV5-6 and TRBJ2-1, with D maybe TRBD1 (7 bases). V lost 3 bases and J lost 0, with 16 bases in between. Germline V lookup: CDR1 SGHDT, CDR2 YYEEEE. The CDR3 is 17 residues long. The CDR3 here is CASSSPAGGSSYNEQFF. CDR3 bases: TGTGCCAGCAGCTCACCGGCAGGGGGGAGCTCCTACAATGAGCAGTTCTTC. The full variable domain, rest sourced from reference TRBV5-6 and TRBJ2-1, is DAGVTQSPTHLIKTRGQQVTLRCSPKSGHDTVSWYQQALGQGPQFIFQYYEEEERQRGNFPDRFSGHQFPNYSSELNVNALLLGDSALYLCASSSPAGGSSYNEQFFGPGTRLTVL.

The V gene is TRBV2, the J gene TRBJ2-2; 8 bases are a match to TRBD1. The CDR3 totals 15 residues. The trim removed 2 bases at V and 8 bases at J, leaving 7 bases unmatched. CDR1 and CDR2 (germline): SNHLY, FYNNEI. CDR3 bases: TGTGCCAGCAGTGAAAGGGCAGGGGGCTTGGGGGAGCTGTTTTTT. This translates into CASSERAGGLGELFF. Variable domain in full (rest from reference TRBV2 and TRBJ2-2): EPEVTQTPSHQVTQMGQEVILRCVPISNHLYFYWYRQILGQKVEFLVSFYNNEISEKSEIFDDQFSVERPDGSNFTLKIRSTKLEDSAMYFCASSERAGGLGELFFGEGSRLTVL.